The 23 T cell receptor beta chains listed next were all sequenced from one sample in a study of response to subunit inactivated influenza vaccine. TCRdb re-derived calls from the RT-PCR reads in MiXCR, one entry per CDR3 protein. The sample has 290,000 or so distinct CDR3 sequences; approximately 21% are singletons. Specimen: PBMCs from blood, collected about 20 months after vaccination. These receptors were taken from a man between 50 and 70 years old who received an inactivated influenza vaccine.

The chain is built from TRBV4-3 and TRBJ1-3; the D gene is possibly TRBD1 (6 bases). The germline V gene has CDR1 LGHNA and CDR2 YSLEER. Trimming took off 2 bases at V and 2 bases at J, with 10 bases between the two ends. The CDR3 sequence is 15 residues long. This CDR3 is CASSQSRGAGNTIYF. CDR3 bases: TGCGCCAGCAGCCAATCAAGGGGGGCTGGAAACACCATATATTTT.

In regard to this clonotype: The missing conserved phenylalanine or tryptophan at the end of this CDR3 makes a read error likely. The chain uses TRBV4-1 and TRBJ1-6; a weak D match, TRBD1 (6 bases). Between the trimmed V and J ends, which lost 0 bases and 10 bases, there was a span of 31 bases. Germline V gene sequence: CDR1 MGHRA, CDR2 YSYEKL. The CDR3 sequence is 21 residues long. The CDR3 nucleotides are TGCGCCAGCAGCCAAGATTGGGCAGGGGTGAAACTCGTTGCGCAGACCTCACCCCTCCACTCT. This gives the protein CASSQDWAGVKLVAQTSPLHS.

This chain uses TRBV5-1 with TRBJ1-1; maybe TRBD1 (5 bases). Germline values: CDR1 SGHRS, CDR2 YFSETQ. Deletions cut 1 base from V and 7 bases from J, with 14 bases between. This CDR3 contains 14 residues. CDR3 nucleotide sequence: TGCGCCAGCAGCTTGTCCGGGCGCGGGGGTGAAGCTTTCTTT. Residues: CASSLSGRGGEAFF.

The V gene is TRBV27, the J gene TRBJ2-1; 10 positions match TRBD2. The CDR3 loop spans 14 amino acids. V lost 6 bases, J lost 9 bases, and 8 bases stayed unmatched. Germline CDR1 is MNHEY and CDR2 is SMNVEV (reference sequence). This CDR3 reads CASRRSGGAREQFF. The CDR3 nucleotides are TGTGCCAGCAGGCGGAGCGGGGGGGCTCGTGAGCAGTTCTTC.

The chain couples TRBV18 to TRBJ2-7; 9 bases are a match to TRBD1. The CDR3 has 14 residues. From germline, CDR1 is KGHSH and CDR2 LQKENI. With 2 bases clipped from V and 5 bases from J, the junction kept 4 bases outside the gene matches. For the CDR3, the DNA is TGTGCCAGCTCACCAAGGACAGGGGAGAACGAGCAGTACTTC. As protein: CASSPRTGENEQYF.

This clonotype came up many times. The chain couples TRBV10-3 to TRBJ1-6; no clear D. CDR3 length: 13 amino acids. Germline V CDR1 and CDR2: ENHRY, SYGVKD. With 6 bases removed from V and 9 bases from J, the gap between germline ends came to 12 bases. The CDR3 DNA sequence: TGTGCCATCAGGACCCTTGAGGGTTCACCCCTCCACTTT. This gives the protein CAIRTLEGSPLHF.

This clonotype showed up many times. The chain uses TRBV7-8 and TRBJ2-7; D might be TRBD2 (6 bases). V lost 5 bases, J lost 3 bases, and 11 bases lay in between. This CDR3 has 13 amino acids. CDR1 and CDR2 (germline): SGHVS, FQNEAQ. The CDR3 spells CASSAGPLYEQYF. As DNA, the CDR3 is TGTGCCAGCAGCGCGGGACCTCTCTACGAGCAGTACTTC.

This clonotype was counted between two and nine times. The chain links TRBV2 to TRBJ2-1, with 8 bases matching TRBD2. V gave up 7 bases and J gave up 6 bases; unmatched junction bases: 8. Germline CDR1 SNHLY, CDR2 FYNNEI. The CDR3 has 14 amino acids. The CDR3 region is CASIVDRGGNEQFF. The DNA for the CDR3 is TGTGCCAGCATTGTGGACCGGGGGGGCAATGAGCAGTTCTTC. The entire variable domain, with the rest obtained from reference TRBV2 and TRBJ2-1, is as follows: EPEVTQTPSHQVTQMGQEVILRCVPISNHLYFYWYRQILGQKVEFLVSFYNNEISEKSEIFDDQFSVERPDGSNFTLKIRSTKLEDSAMYFCASIVDRGGNEQFFGPGTRLTVL.

This clonotype has more than one count but fewer than ten. The chain is built from TRBV20-1 and TRBJ2-5, with 7 bases identical to TRBD2. V dropped 3 bases and J dropped 5; count of bases not matched to a gene: 6. The CDR3 runs 13 residues. CDR1 and CDR2 from the germline V gene are DFQATT and SNEGSKA (reference sequence). The CDR3 DNA reads TGCAGTGCTAGTCGGACTAGTGGGGAGACCCAGTACTTC. Protein sequence: CSASRTSGETQYF.

The V and J genes are TRBV18 and TRBJ2-1, with 12 bases aligning to TRBD2. CDR1 is KGHSH and CDR2 is LQKENI in the germline V gene. The CDR3 is made up of 18 amino acids. Trimming cost V 3 bases and J 4 bases; bases outside gene matches: 10. Here the CDR3 DNA reads TGTGCCAGCTCACCGCTTCAGACTAGCGGGGGCCGTTACAATGAGCAGTTCTTC. This translates into CASSPLQTSGGRYNEQFF.

This sequence joins TRBV15 and TRBJ2-6, with 8 bases that match TRBD2. V was clipped by 0 bases and J by 2 bases; unmatched bases: 6. Germline lookup yields CDR1 LNHNV and CDR2 YYDKDF (reference sequence). CDR3 length equals 18 residues. CDR3 sequence reads: CATSRDGRLAPGANVLTF. The CDR3 region has the DNA TGTGCCACCAGCAGAGATGGTCGACTAGCGCCTGGGGCCAACGTCCTGACTTTC.

This clonotype was detected a few times. The chain uses TRBV29-1 and TRBJ1-3; the match to TRBD1 covers 8 bases. V trimming: 0 bases; J trimming: 0 bases; junction bases outside the gene matches: 4. This CDR3 spans 16 amino acids. Germline lookup yields CDR1 SQVTM and CDR2 ANQGSEA. For the CDR3, the DNA is TGCAGCGTTGAAGAGGGACAGGTGTTCTCTGGAAACACCATATATTTT. Protein product: CSVEEGQVFSGNTIYF.

This clonotype was counted between two and nine times. The rearrangement links TRBV5-1 to TRBJ2-1; 9 positions agree with TRBD1. Germline V CDR1 and CDR2: SGHRS, YFSETQ. The J segment lost 7 bases and the V segment lost 1 base, leaving 6 bases of the junction unmatched. The CDR3 is made up of 15 amino acids. CDR3 bases: TGCGCCAGCAGCTTGACAGGGGGCGCTTGGAATGAGCAGTTCTTC. Translated: CASSLTGGAWNEQFF.

This clonotype was detected many times. The V and J genes are TRBV2 and TRBJ1-5, with 10 bases identical to TRBD1. This CDR3 has 15 amino acids. Germline V gene data show CDR1 as SNHLY and CDR2 as FYNNEI. V trimming: 6 bases; J trimming: 7 bases; junction bases outside the gene matches: 9. The CDR3 spells CASREDRGIRQPQHF. CDR3 DNA: TGTGCCAGCAGAGAGGACAGGGGGATAAGGCAGCCCCAGCATTTT.

This clonotype has just a few counts. The chain couples TRBV28 to TRBJ2-1; TRBD2 matches 10 bases. Germline CDR1 reads MDHEN; CDR2 reads SYDVKM. The CDR3 runs 16 residues. V was clipped by 5 bases and J by 7 bases; unmatched bases: 11. The CDR3, as DNA: TGTGCCAGCAGTAGACGGAGCGGGAGGGCCGGTAATGAGCAGTTCTTC. This sequence encodes CASSRRSGRAGNEQFF.

This clonotype has only a few counts. This chain links TRBV12-3 or TRBV12-4 with TRBJ1-5; tentative D call: TRBD1 (6 bases). CDR3 length equals 13 residues. With 6 bases removed from V and 9 bases from J, the gap between germline ends came to 15 bases. The CDR3 nucleotides read TGTGCCAGCAGATACAGGGACGGTACGCCCCAGCATTTT. Translated, it gives CASRYRDGTPQHF.

V and J are TRBV10-2 and TRBJ2-3; no firm D call. The CDR3 contains 13 residues. Germline lookup yields CDR1 WSHSY and CDR2 SAAADI. V shed 10 bases and J shed 2 bases, with 13 bases lying between them. The CDR3 protein is CATTGLDTDTQYF. CDR3 nucleotides: TGCGCCACCACGGGTCTAGACACAGATACGCAGTATTTT.

This clonotype has just a few counts. This chain uses TRBV4-2 with TRBJ2-1, with 9 nucleotides matching TRBD2. Per germline, CDR1 LGHNA and CDR2 YNFKEQ. The CDR3 sequence is 15 residues long. The V gene end was trimmed by 1 base and the J gene end by 3 bases; junction bases not matched to a gene: 1. DNA for the CDR3: TGTGCCAGCAGCCAAGCTAGCGGGATCTACAATGAGCAGTTCTTC. Protein sequence: CASSQASGIYNEQFF.

The genes are TRBV6-1 and TRBJ2-7; no clear D gene. This CDR3 comprises 16 residues. V shed 6 bases and J shed 3 bases, with 21 bases lying between them. Germline-derived CDR1 and CDR2 are MNHNS and SASEGT. CDR3 loop: CASSPLILDPFYEQYF. The CDR3 DNA reads as TGTGCCAGCAGCCCCCTAATTTTGGATCCCTTCTACGAGCAGTACTTC.

This chain uses TRBV5-6 with TRBJ2-1; 8 bases map to TRBD2. The CDR3 runs to 16 residues. Trimming took 3 bases from V and 5 from J; bases not matched to a gene: 10. Germline values: CDR1 SGHDT, CDR2 YYEEEE. For the CDR3, the DNA is TGTGCCAGCAGCTCCCGCGGGAGGTTGGCCGACAATGAGCAGTTCTTC. Its translation: CASSSRGRLADNEQFF.

The J gene is TRBJ2-7, the V gene TRBV7-9; D might be TRBD2 (7 bases). The length of the CDR3 is 14 residues. The V end lost 6 bases, the J end lost 10 bases, and 22 bases lay between the germline ends. Per the germline V gene, CDR1 is SEHNR and CDR2 is FQNEAQ (reference sequence). As DNA, the CDR3 is TGTGCCAGCAGACCTGCTGGAGGGGGAGGGTTCCAGTACTTC. Translated: CASRPAGGGGFQYF.

CDR3 protein: CASSKDRDQPQHF. The CDR3 DNA reads as TGTGCCAGCAGTAAGGACAGGGACCAGCCCCAGCATTTT. V is TRBV2 and J is TRBJ1-5; 8 bases match TRBD1. V dropped 5 bases and J dropped 7; count of bases not matched to a gene: 4. CDR1 is SNHLY, CDR2 FYNNEI, per germline. The CDR3 has 13 amino acids.

This clonotype came up a few times. This chain links TRBV7-9 with TRBJ1-5; a weak D match, TRBD1 (6 bases). V was cut by 5 bases and J by 1 base, with 15 bases left in between. The CDR3 loop spans 16 amino acids. Looked up from germline, CDR1 is SEHNR and CDR2 is FQNEAQ (reference sequence). Here the CDR3 DNA reads TGTGCCAGCAGCGAAGCACAGGGTATAAGCAATCAGCCCCAGCATTTT. Residues: CASSEAQGISNQPQHF.